These 8 T cell receptor beta chains share one sample of origin, sequenced in a study of T cells after yellow fever vaccination. Using its own MiXCR run on the 5' RACE reads, TCRdb lists one record per CDR3 protein. The sample consists of around 120,000 distinct CDR3 sequences, about 16% of them appearing once. The sample in question was CD8+ T cells sorted from PBMCs, obtained 5 days after the yellow fever booster vaccination. The receptors come from a man aged 18 to 29 who received the YFV17D yellow fever vaccine.

This clonotype was counted a few times. CDR3 sequence (DNA): TGCGCCAGCAGCCACGAACGGGGCTCCTACAATGAGCAGTTCTTC. Its translation: CASSHERGSYNEQFF. The chain is built from TRBV4-3 and TRBJ2-1, with D perhaps matching TRBD2 (5 bases). Per germline, CDR1 LGHNA and CDR2 YSLEER. The CDR3 is 15 residues long. Trimming cost V 3 bases and J 0 bases, with 9 bases left between them.

This clonotype was detected once. The V and J genes are TRBV18 and TRBJ2-3; D is unclear. The V gene lost 2 bases and the J gene lost 4 bases, with 13 bases spanning the gap. Germline V gene sequence: CDR1 KGHSH, CDR2 LQKENI. CDR3 length: 15 amino acids. In nucleotides, the CDR3 is TGTGCCAGCTCACCAAGCACCCTCGCGCCAGATACGCAGTATTTT. This translates into CASSPSTLAPDTQYF.

The V gene is TRBV27, the J gene TRBJ1-5, with a tentative D call TRBD1 (6 bases). V was pared by 1 base and J by 4 bases, with 11 bases between. The germline V gene has CDR1 MNHEY and CDR2 SMNVEV (reference sequence). CDR3 length: 15 amino acids. DNA for the CDR3: TGTGCCAGCAGTTTATTACAGGGACGGAATCAGCCCCAGCATTTT. Its protein is CASSLLQGRNQPQHF.

Comments on this clonotype: Mismatch with germline at one junction end may stem from a read error. The J gene is TRBJ2-3, the V gene TRBV7-9, with TRBD1 identical over 8 bases. Germline V gene sequence: CDR1 SEHNR, CDR2 FQNEAQ (reference sequence). The CDR3 is 9 amino acids. The CDR3 region has the DNA TGTGCCAGCAGTTCGGACAGGGCCTTT. It codes for CASSSDRAF.

The chain joins TRBV21-1 to TRBJ2-1; the D call in the table, TRBD1, was not verified against the DNA. TRBV21-1 is tagged as a pseudogene. This CDR3 is 15 amino acids long. CDR3 sequence (DNA): TGTGCCAGCAGTCGGGAACAGGGGCATAGGAATGAGCAGTTCTTC. This sequence encodes CASSREQGHRNEQFF.

The rearrangement joins TRBV20-1 to TRBJ2-1; a weak D match, TRBD1 (6 bases). CDR3 length: 13 residues. Germline lookup yields CDR1 DFQATT and CDR2 SNEGSKA (reference sequence). V lost 2 bases, J lost 4 bases, and 9 bases lay in between. The CDR3 is CSARHREYNEQFF. As DNA, the CDR3 is TGCAGTGCTAGACACAGGGAGTACAATGAGCAGTTCTTC.

This clonotype was observed many times. This chain's CDR3 is CASSWAGGWSYNEQFF. DNA of the CDR3: TGTGCCAGCAGCTGGGCAGGGGGATGGTCCTACAATGAGCAGTTCTTC. V and J are TRBV11-2 and TRBJ2-1; 7 nucleotides agree with TRBD1. The CDR3 consists of 16 residues. The V and J ends lost 4 bases and 1 base, in that order; junction bases with no gene match: 7. The germline CDR1 and CDR2 sequences are SGHAT and FQNNGV.

This clonotype was recorded a few times. The chain employs TRBV5-4 and TRBJ2-3; either TRBD1 or TRBD2 may supply D (5 bases each). V was pared by 5 bases and J by 2 bases, with 15 bases between. Germline values: CDR1 SGHNT, CDR2 YYREEE (reference sequence). The CDR3 length is 15 residues. This chain's CDR3 is CASRFTGTDTDTQYF. DNA for the CDR3: TGTGCCAGCAGATTTACCGGGACGGACACAGATACGCAGTATTTT.